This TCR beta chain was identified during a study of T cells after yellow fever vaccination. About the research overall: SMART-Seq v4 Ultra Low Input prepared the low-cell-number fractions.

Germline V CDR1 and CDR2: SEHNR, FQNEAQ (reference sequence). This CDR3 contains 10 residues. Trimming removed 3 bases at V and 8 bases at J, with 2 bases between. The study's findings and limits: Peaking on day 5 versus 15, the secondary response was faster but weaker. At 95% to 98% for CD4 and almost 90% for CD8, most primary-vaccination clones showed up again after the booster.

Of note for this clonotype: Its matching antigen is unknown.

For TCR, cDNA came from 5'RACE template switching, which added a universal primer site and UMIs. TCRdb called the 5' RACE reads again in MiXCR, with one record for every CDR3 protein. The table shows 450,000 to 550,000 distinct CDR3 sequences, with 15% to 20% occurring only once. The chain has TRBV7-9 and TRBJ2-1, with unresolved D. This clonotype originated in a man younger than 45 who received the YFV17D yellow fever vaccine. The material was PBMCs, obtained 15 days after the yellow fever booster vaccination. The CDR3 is CASSFHEQFF. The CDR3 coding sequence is TGTGCCAGCAGCTTTCATGAGCAGTTCTTC.